This TCR beta chain was identified during a study of cytotoxic CD8 clonotypes in ibrutinib-treated CLL. In the study overall: On average, each sample had 255,043 productive templates and more than 75,000 productive rearrangements. Broader study findings: Clonotypes that were public were uncommon, and they contracted or stayed stable on treatment. The study found clonality rose at ibrutinib response, then fell toward baseline at progression.

The germline gives CDR1 MNHNS, CDR2 SASEGT. The CDR3 sequence is 16 residues long. V lost 2 bases and J lost 1; bases outside the gene matches: 5. Using immunoSEQ multiplex PCR, the repertoire was profiled, and TCRdb retains in-frame clones only, with some absent. The repertoire holds approximately 40,000 clones, with roughly 72% as singletons. Turning to this clone: What it recognizes is unknown.

The sequences come from PBMCs, collected at disease progression, from a patient treated with ibrutinib. This chain connects TRBV6-1 to TRBJ2-5, with 9 nucleotides matching TRBD2. This TCR was sampled from a human donor with chronic lymphocytic leukemia. The CDR3 DNA is TGTGCCAGCAGTGAATATGCGACTAGCGGCCAAGAGACCCAGTACTTC. This encodes CASSEYATSGQETQYF.